These 31 T cell receptor beta chains originate from one sample sequenced in a study of blood T cell repertoires in COVID-19. TCRdb keeps only in-frame clones here, not all; method: immunoSEQ multiplex PCR. This sample has about 190,000 clones, with more than 65% found just once. The sequencing sample was made of PBMCs or T cells enriched from blood (not recorded which). The receptors stem from a woman in her fifties or sixties with acute COVID-19.

J is TRBJ1-2 and V is TRBV7-9, with 8 bases lining up with TRBD1. V lost 1 base to trimming and J lost 6 bases; unmatched junction nucleotides: 1. The CDR3 is 13 amino acids. Germline V lookup: CDR1 SEHNR, CDR2 FQNEAQ (reference sequence). CDR3 sequence reads: CASSLGGQDGYTF. CDR3 bases: TGTGCCAGCAGCTTAGGGGGACAGGATGGCTACACCTTC.

This clone was seen a single time. The V call is TRBV27, the J call TRBJ1-3; 9 bases fit TRBD1. Trimming took 8 bases from V and 0 from J; bases not matched to a gene: 2. Germline loops: CDR1 MNHEY, CDR2 SMNVEV (reference sequence). The CDR3 length is 14 residues. The CDR3 is CASGDRDSGNTIYF. Written as DNA, the CDR3 is TGTGCCAGCGGGGACAGGGACTCTGGAAACACCATATATTTT.

The rearrangement joins TRBV6-5 to TRBJ1-5, with 10 bases identical to TRBD1. Germline V lookup: CDR1 MNHEY, CDR2 SVGAGI. The CDR3 is 13 residues long. V gave up 7 bases and J gave up 7 bases; unmatched junction bases: 4. CDR3 loop: CASIWTGGQPQHF. In nucleotides, the CDR3 is TGTGCCAGCATTTGGACAGGGGGGCAGCCCCAGCATTTT.

This clone was recorded only once. This chain connects TRBV9 to TRBJ1-2, with 9 bases lining up with TRBD1. The CDR3 covers 15 residues. The V gene end was trimmed by 4 bases and the J gene end by 6 bases; junction bases not matched to a gene: 10. In germline, CDR1 is SGDLS, CDR2 YYNGEE. The CDR3 DNA reads as TGTGCCAGCAGCCCCCGTCCCGGGACAGGGAATGGCTACACCTTC. Its translation: CASSPRPGTGNGYTF.

The genes are TRBV7-8 and TRBJ1-1, with 8 positions matching TRBD1. V lost 3 bases, J lost 1 base, and 4 bases stayed unmatched. The length of the CDR3 is 15 residues. Germline lookup yields CDR1 SGHVS and CDR2 FQNEAQ. In nucleotides, the CDR3 is TGTGCCAGCAGCTTCGCCAGGGGGCAGAACACTGAAGCTTTCTTT. As protein: CASSFARGQNTEAFF.

The gene calls are TRBV5-8 and TRBJ1-5; 7 bases fit TRBD1. CDR1 and CDR2 from the germline V gene are SGHTS and YDEGEE. With 6 bases clipped from V and 2 bases from J, the junction kept 8 bases outside the gene matches. The CDR3 covers 15 residues. The CDR3 loop reads CASKTGIRGNQPQHF. As DNA, the CDR3 is TGTGCCAGCAAGACAGGGATAAGGGGCAATCAGCCCCAGCATTTT.

The gene calls are TRBV7-7 and TRBJ2-3; 13 bases match TRBD2. J lost 0 bases, V lost 5 bases, and 8 bases had no gene match. This CDR3 is built from 18 residues. Germline V gene sequence: CDR1 SSHAT, CDR2 FNYEAQ (reference sequence). CDR3 bases: TGTGCCAGCAGCCCCAGACTAGCGGGGGGCCTTAGCACAGATACGCAGTATTTT. This sequence encodes CASSPRLAGGLSTDTQYF.

This clone was seen repeatedly, ten times or more. The chain uses TRBV4-2 and TRBJ2-5; 7 bases are a match to TRBD2. The V and J ends lost 0 bases and 9 bases, in that order; junction bases with no gene match: 4. CDR1 is LGHNA, CDR2 YNFKEQ, per germline. This CDR3 has 13 residues. The CDR3 nucleotides read TGTGCCAGCAGCCAAGATAAGAGCGGGGCCCAGTACTTC. Protein: CASSQDKSGAQYF.

The V call is TRBV6-5, the J call TRBJ1-3; D gene uncertain. Trimming removed 6 bases at V and 0 bases at J, with 12 bases between. CDR3 length: 15 amino acids. Germline V gives CDR1 MNHEY, CDR2 SVGAGI. The CDR3 reads CASSLTPRSGNTIYF. The CDR3 coding sequence is TGTGCCAGCAGCCTGACACCTCGCTCTGGAAACACCATATATTTT.

The gene calls are TRBV4-1 and TRBJ1-6, with 10 bases fitting TRBD1. The CDR3 totals 18 residues. CDR1 is MGHRA, CDR2 YSYEKL, per germline. The V gene end was trimmed by 2 bases and the J gene end by 1 base; junction bases not matched to a gene: 5. CDR3 DNA sequence: TGCGCCAGCAGCCAATACGGGACAGGGGAATCCTATAATTCACCCCTCCACTTT. Protein product: CASSQYGTGESYNSPLHF.

The chain has TRBV6-2 or TRBV6-3 and TRBJ2-5; D may be TRBD2 (6 bases). V lost 2 bases to trimming and J lost 1 base, with 11 bases between them. This CDR3 region has 15 residues. Germline lookup yields CDR1 MNHEY and CDR2 SVGEGT. The CDR3 loop is CASSYQGDFQETQYF. DNA of the CDR3: TGTGCCAGCAGTTACCAAGGGGACTTCCAAGAGACCCAGTACTTC.

This chain uses TRBV29-1 with TRBJ1-3; no clear D. In germline, CDR1 is SQVTM, CDR2 ANQGSEA. CDR3 size: 12 residues. The V and J ends lost 2 bases and 7 bases respectively, with 9 bases between them. The DNA for the CDR3 is TGCAGCGTTGAAAGGCCCGGGAACACCATATATTTT. Translating it yields CSVERPGNTIYF.

The chain uses TRBV5-4 and TRBJ2-2; TRBD1 is a possible D gene (5 bases). Trimming stripped 3 bases from V and 7 bases from J, with 10 bases between. The V gene's germline CDR1 is SGHNT and CDR2 YYREEE (reference sequence). CDR3 length equals 13 residues. CDR3 region: CASSYRGDGELFF. The CDR3 nucleotides are TGTGCCAGCAGCTATAGGGGTGACGGGGAGCTGTTTTTT.

The CDR3 loop is CASSTGTVRMNTEAFF. CDR3 in DNA: TGCGCCAGCAGCACTGGGACAGTCCGGATGAACACTGAAGCTTTCTTT. The gene calls are TRBV5-1 and TRBJ1-1; 7 bases agree with TRBD1. The CDR3 consists of 16 residues. V was pared by 4 bases and J by 0 bases, with 9 bases of the junction left unmatched. Germline V CDR1 and CDR2: SGHRS, YFSETQ.

The rearrangement links TRBV19 to TRBJ1-1, with 7 bases identical to TRBD1. The CDR3 loop spans 17 amino acids. In germline, CDR1 is LNHDA, CDR2 SQIVND (reference sequence). Trimming at V came to 5 bases and at J to 0 bases, leaving 12 bases not matched to a gene. CDR3 region: CASSSSILTGMNTEAFF. The CDR3 region has the DNA TGTGCCAGTAGTTCATCGATCTTGACAGGGATGAACACTGAAGCTTTCTTT.

This chain uses TRBV5-5 with TRBJ1-1; possible D gene TRBD1, 6 bases. V was cut by 3 bases and J by 4 bases, with 13 bases left in between. Germline loops: CDR1 SGHKS, CDR2 YYEKEE (reference sequence). The CDR3 totals 14 residues. CDR3 amino acids: CASSWGPASTEAFF. CDR3 DNA sequence: TGTGCCAGCAGCTGGGGGCCAGCCAGCACTGAAGCTTTCTTT.

V is TRBV5-4 and J is TRBJ1-2, with TRBD1 matching over 9 bases. Germline V CDR1 and CDR2: SGHNT, YYREEE (reference sequence). V was pared by 3 bases and J by 6 bases, with 9 bases of the junction left unmatched. The CDR3 contains 15 residues. DNA of the CDR3: TGTGCCAGCAGCTCCGGGACAGGGTTATTAGATGGCTACACCTTC. It encodes CASSSGTGLLDGYTF. The full variable domain, in which reference TRBV5-4 and TRBJ1-2 provide the parts outside the CDR3, is ETGVTQSPTHLIKTRGQQVTLRCSSQSGHNTVSWYQQALGQGPQFIFQYYREEENGRGNFPPRFSGLQFPNYSSELNVNALELDDSALYLCASSSGTGLLDGYTFGSGTRLTVV.

This clone was counted only a few times. This chain connects TRBV4-2 to TRBJ2-2; 9 nucleotides agree with TRBD2. V lost 7 bases to trimming and J lost 5 bases; unmatched junction nucleotides: 14. There are 17 residues in the CDR3. Germline V gene data show CDR1 as LGHNA and CDR2 as YNFKEQ. CDR3 sequence: CASTPAGLAGHTGELFF. The CDR3, as DNA: TGTGCCAGCACCCCAGCAGGGCTAGCGGGGCATACCGGGGAGCTGTTTTTT.

The V gene is TRBV18, the J gene TRBJ2-1, with 8 positions matching TRBD1. Germline V gene sequence: CDR1 KGHSH, CDR2 LQKENI. CDR3 length equals 13 residues. V lost 3 bases to trimming and J lost 8 bases; unmatched junction nucleotides: 3. CDR3 coding DNA: TGTGCCAGCTCACCGGACAGGGTCCATGAGCAGTTCTTC. It encodes CASSPDRVHEQFF.

V gene TRBV5-5 combines with J gene TRBJ1-5, with D unclear. Looked up from germline, CDR1 is SGHKS and CDR2 is YYEKEE (reference sequence). V lost 5 bases and J lost 9, with 9 bases in between. The CDR3 sequence is 11 residues long. The CDR3 loop reads CASRSVTPQHF. The CDR3 region has the DNA TGTGCCAGCAGAAGCGTTACGCCCCAGCATTTT.

This chain uses TRBV4-1 with TRBJ2-3, with 12 nucleotides matching TRBD2. CDR3 length: 18 amino acids. Trimming removed 5 bases from V and 5 bases from J; junction bases left unmatched: 14. Looked up from germline, CDR1 is MGHRA and CDR2 is YSYEKL. This CDR3 reads CASSNLPSGGAGGDTQYF. For the CDR3, the DNA is TGCGCCAGCAGCAACCTACCTAGCGGGGGGGCCGGAGGAGATACGCAGTATTTT.

The chain recombines TRBV6-6 with TRBJ2-5; 10 bases are shared with TRBD1. Trimming took 5 bases from V and 4 from J; bases not matched to a gene: 16. CDR1 and CDR2 (germline): MNHNY, SVGAGI (reference sequence). This CDR3 comprises 18 residues. The CDR3, as DNA: TGTGCCAGCAGTCCGAACTCCGGGACAGGGGATAGAAGAGAGACCCAGTACTTC. Protein product: CASSPNSGTGDRRETQYF.

This sequence joins TRBV24-1 and TRBJ1-1; possibly TRBD1 for D (6 bases). Germline V lookup: CDR1 KGHDR, CDR2 SFDVKD. The CDR3 has 14 amino acids. The V end was cut by 5 bases, the J end by 1 base, with 10 bases between. CDR3 sequence (DNA): TGTGCCACCAGTGCAGGGGCCGCGAACACTGAAGCTTTCTTT. Translating it yields CATSAGAANTEAFF.

The V and J genes are TRBV30 and TRBJ1-2, with no clear D. The CDR3 loop spans 13 amino acids. The germline V gene encodes CDR1 GTSNPN and CDR2 SVGIG (reference sequence). Trimming took 0 bases from V and 7 from J, leaving 12 bases between them. The CDR3, as DNA: TGTGCCTGGAGTGTATTGGGGAGGAGTGGCTACACCTTC. Its protein is CAWSVLGRSGYTF.

This sequence joins TRBV7-7 and TRBJ2-5; TRBD1 aligns across 8 bases. The J segment lost 5 bases and the V segment lost 4 bases, leaving 9 bases of the junction unmatched. Germline-derived CDR1 and CDR2 are SSHAT and FNYEAQ (reference sequence). CDR3 size: 15 residues. CDR3 DNA sequence: TGTGCCAGCAGCTCCGATGCAGGGGGCCGTGAGACCCAGTACTTC. As protein: CASSSDAGGRETQYF.

In its sample, this clone was seen once. This sequence joins TRBV3-1 (or the pseudogene TRBV3-2) and TRBJ1-2; 8 bases are a match to TRBD1. Germline CDR1 and CDR2: LGHDT and YNNKEL (reference sequence). The CDR3 sequence is 14 residues long. Germline trimming cut 4 bases from V and 8 bases from J; bases unmatched to any gene: 9. CDR3 sequence reads: CASSPTATGVGYTF. The DNA for the CDR3 is TGTGCCAGCAGCCCCACCGCGACAGGGGTAGGCTACACCTTC.

J is TRBJ1-2 and V is TRBV14; weak D call: TRBD1 (6 bases). V lost 0 bases and J 7 bases, leaving 18 bases between the germline ends. The CDR3 consists of 16 residues. Germline assignment: CDR1 SGHDN and CDR2 FVKESK. DNA for the CDR3: TGTGCCAGCAGCCAAGAGAGTCTCGGCAGGGGCTCTGGCTACACCTTC. Amino acids: CASSQESLGRGSGYTF.

The chain is built from TRBV5-4 and TRBJ2-1; TRBD2 matches 7 bases. J was trimmed by 7 bases and V by 6 bases; bases with no gene match: 4. The germline V gene has CDR1 SGHNT and CDR2 YYREEE (reference sequence). The CDR3 length is 12 residues. CDR3 coding DNA: TGTGCCAGCACCGGGGGGAGTAATGAGCAGTTCTTC. Translating it yields CASTGGSNEQFF.

A single count supports this clone. The chain carries TRBV12-5 and TRBJ2-2, with 12 bases that match TRBD2. The CDR3 totals 20 residues. CDR1 and CDR2 from the germline V gene are LGHNT and FRNRAP. The V and J ends lost 0 bases and 5 bases, in that order; junction bases with no gene match: 13. The CDR3 protein is CASGLVPGGLAGSGTGELFF. CDR3 in DNA: TGTGCTAGTGGTTTGGTACCAGGCGGACTAGCGGGGAGTGGGACCGGGGAGCTGTTTTTT.

The rearrangement joins TRBV2 to TRBJ2-7; no firm D call. The V end was cut by 8 bases, the J end by 0 bases, with 8 bases between. The CDR3 consists of 12 residues. Germline CDR1 reads SNHLY; CDR2 reads FYNNEI. CDR3 sequence (DNA): TGTGCCAGCGCACAGAGCTCCTACGAGCAGTACGTC. Its translation: CASAQSSYEQYV.

The chain joins TRBV5-4 to TRBJ1-1, with 9 nucleotides matching TRBD1. The V and J ends lost 5 bases and 11 bases, in that order; junction bases with no gene match: 10. Germline V CDR1 and CDR2: SGHNT, YYREEE (reference sequence). The CDR3 loop spans 13 amino acids. DNA for the CDR3: TGTGCCAGCAGGCCGGGGGACAGGGCCCTGGCTTTCTTT. Its translation: CASRPGDRALAFF.